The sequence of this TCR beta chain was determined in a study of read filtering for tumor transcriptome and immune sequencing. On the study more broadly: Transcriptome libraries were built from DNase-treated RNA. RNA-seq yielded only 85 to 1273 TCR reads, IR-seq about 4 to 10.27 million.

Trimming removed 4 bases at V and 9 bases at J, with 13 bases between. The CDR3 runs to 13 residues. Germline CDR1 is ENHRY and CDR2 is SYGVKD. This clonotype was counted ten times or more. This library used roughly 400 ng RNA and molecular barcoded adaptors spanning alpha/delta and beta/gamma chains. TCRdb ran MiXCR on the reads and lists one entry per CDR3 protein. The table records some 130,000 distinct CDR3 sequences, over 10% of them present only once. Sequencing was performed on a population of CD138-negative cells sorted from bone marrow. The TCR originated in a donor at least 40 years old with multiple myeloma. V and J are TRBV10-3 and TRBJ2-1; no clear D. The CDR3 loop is CAISGLDRGEQFF. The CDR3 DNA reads TGTGCCATCAGTGGCCTAGATCGTGGTGAGCAGTTCTTC.